The rows below give T cell receptor beta chains drawn from one sample of a study of T-cell reconstitution after alpha-beta-depleted transplantation in children. TCRdb processed the PCR reads anew with MiXCR; each CDR3 protein has one entry. The sample carries about a million distinct CDR3 sequences, about 30% recorded once. The sample was PBMCs, mostly from graft donor cells, taken 360 days after TCRalphabeta/CD19-depleted stem cell transplant. The receptors were gathered from a boy in the first two years of life who had a stem cell transplant for SCID, so the T cells may come from the graft donor. The CDR3 runs from the conserved cysteine through the conserved F or W. Each record gives: J gene, clone size, V gene, D gene, CDR3 DNA, CDR3 protein. The D gene is left open where the match is weak. For some rows the clone size is stated as once, few or many, or as a class when expanded; others skip it.

J: TRBJ2-1; size: -; V: TRBV15; D: TRBD2; DNA: TGTGCCACCAGGAGATCTAGCGGTGAGCAGTTCTTC; CDR3: CATRRSSGEQFF
J: TRBJ2-5; size: -; V: TRBV6-5; D: TRBD1; DNA: TGTGCCAGCAGTTACCAGGGGGCGAGGGGAGAGACCCAGTACTTC; CDR3: CASSYQGARGETQYF
J: TRBJ2-5; size: few; V: TRBV7-2; D: TRBD2; DNA: TGTGCCAGCAGCTTCCCACTAGCGGTACAAGAGACCCAGTACTTC; CDR3: CASSFPLAVQETQYF
J: TRBJ2-3; size: few; V: TRBV5-1; D: TRBD1; DNA: TGCGCCAGCAGGGGGACAGGGGCAAAAGATACGCAGTATTTT; CDR3: CASRGTGAKDTQYF
J: TRBJ2-3; size: few; V: TRBV12-3/TRBV12-4; D: -; DNA: TGTGCCAGCAGTCCCAGGGGGGGGCTTGTCACAGATACGCAGTATTTT; CDR3: CASSPRGGLVTDTQYF
J: TRBJ2-1; size: -; V: TRBV7-8; D: -; DNA: TGTGCCAGCAGCTCCTTCAGGGGGGGACACAATGAGCAGTTCTTC; CDR3: CASSSFRGGHNEQFF
J: TRBJ2-3; size: -; V: TRBV6-5; D: -; DNA: TGTGCCAGCAGTTACGCTGGGGGAGATACGCAGTATTTT; CDR3: CASSYAGGDTQYF
J: TRBJ2-3; size: -; V: TRBV12-3/TRBV12-4; D: -; DNA: TGTGCCAGCTTATGGGGACCCAACACAGATACGCAGTATTTT; CDR3: CASLWGPNTDTQYF
J: TRBJ2-5; size: -; V: TRBV12-3/TRBV12-4; D: -; DNA: TGTGCCAGCAGCGCCGACCCGGGACGGCAAGAGACCCAGTACTTC; CDR3: CASSADPGRQETQYF
J: TRBJ1-4; size: -; V: TRBV12-3/TRBV12-4; D: -; DNA: TGTGCCAGCAGTCCCAACAGGAGACTTAATGAAAAACTGTTTTTT; CDR3: CASSPNRRLNEKLFF
J: TRBJ1-5; size: few; V: TRBV28; D: TRBD1; DNA: TGTGCCAGCAGTCTACTAACAGGGGGCGATATGGGGGAGCCCCAGCATTTT; CDR3: CASSLLTGGDMGEPQHF
J: TRBJ2-1; size: -; V: TRBV5-1; D: -; DNA: TGCGCCAGCAGCTTGGAGCGGATAAGCTCCTACAATGAGCAGTTCTTC; CDR3: CASSLERISSYNEQFF
J: TRBJ2-3; size: many; V: TRBV7-9; D: TRBD2; DNA: TGTGCCAGCAGCTTTGCTAGCGGGGGCACAGATACGCAGTATTTT; CDR3: CASSFASGGTDTQYF
J: TRBJ1-2; size: -; V: TRBV5-6; D: TRBD1; DNA: TGTGCCAGCAGCTTGGTTTCCGACAGGGGGAAAAGCTATGGCTACACCTTC; CDR3: CASSLVSDRGKSYGYTF
J: TRBJ2-3; size: -; V: TRBV7-3; D: TRBD1; DNA: TGTGCCAGCAGCTTCGACAGGGTTACAGATACGCAGTATTTT; CDR3: CASSFDRVTDTQYF
J: TRBJ1-1; size: few; V: TRBV10-3; D: -; DNA: TGTGCCATCAGTGGGGGGAACACTGAAGCTTTCTTT; CDR3: CAISGGNTEAFF
J: TRBJ2-3; size: few; V: TRBV20-1; D: -; DNA: TGCAGTGCTTGGGGCCCAGCTGACACAGATACGCAGTATTTT; CDR3: CSAWGPADTDTQYF
J: TRBJ2-7; size: -; V: TRBV5-1; D: TRBD2; DNA: TGCGCCAGCAGCTTGTCTAGCGGGCACGAGCAGTACTTC; CDR3: CASSLSSGHEQYF
J: TRBJ1-1; size: -; V: TRBV20-1; D: -; DNA: TGCAGTGCTAGAGATCCCGGACAGAAAACTGAAGCTTTCTTT; CDR3: CSARDPGQKTEAFF
J: TRBJ2-3; size: -; V: TRBV10-3; D: TRBD2; DNA: TGTGCCATCAGCACTATAGGAAGCGGGGGTAGCGGTACGCAGTATTTT; CDR3: CAISTIGSGGSGTQYF
J: TRBJ2-3; size: -; V: TRBV6-5; D: -; DNA: TGTGCCAGCAGTTCGGAGAGGATATTCACAGATACGCAGTATTTT; CDR3: CASSSERIFTDTQYF
J: TRBJ2-3; size: -; V: TRBV7-9; D: TRBD2; DNA: TGTGCCAGCAGCTATTCTAGCGGAGGAACAGATACGCAGTATTTT; CDR3: CASSYSSGGTDTQYF
J: TRBJ2-3; size: few; V: TRBV4-1; D: TRBD2; DNA: TGCGCCAGCAGCCAGTCCCCTCCGGGACTAGCCAGCACAGATACGCAGTATTTT; CDR3: CASSQSPPGLASTDTQYF
J: TRBJ2-5; size: -; V: TRBV30; D: -; DNA: TGTGCCTGGGATCTAGGTGGGATGAGAGAGACCCAGTACTTC; CDR3: CAWDLGGMRETQYF